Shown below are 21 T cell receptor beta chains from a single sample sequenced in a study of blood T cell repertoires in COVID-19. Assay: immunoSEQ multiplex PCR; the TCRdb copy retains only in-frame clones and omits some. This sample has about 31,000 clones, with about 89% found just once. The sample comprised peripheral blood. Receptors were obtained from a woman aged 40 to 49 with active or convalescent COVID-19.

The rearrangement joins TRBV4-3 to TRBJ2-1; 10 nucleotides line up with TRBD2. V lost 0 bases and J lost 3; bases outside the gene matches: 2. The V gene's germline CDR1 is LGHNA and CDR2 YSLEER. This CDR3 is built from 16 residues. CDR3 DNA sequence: TGCGCCAGCAGCCAAGACCGGACTAGCGGCTACAATGAGCAGTTCTTC. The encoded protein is CASSQDRTSGYNEQFF.

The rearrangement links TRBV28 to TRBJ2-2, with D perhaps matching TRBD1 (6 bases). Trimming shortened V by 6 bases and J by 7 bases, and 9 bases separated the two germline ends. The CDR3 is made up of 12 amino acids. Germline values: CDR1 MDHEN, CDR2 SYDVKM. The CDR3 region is CASRQGHGELFF. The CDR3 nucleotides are TGTGCCAGCAGACAGGGACACGGGGAGCTGTTTTTT. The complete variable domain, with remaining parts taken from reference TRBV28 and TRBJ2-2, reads DVKVTQSSRYLVKRTGEKVFLECVQDMDHENMFWYRQDPGLGLRLIYFSYDVKMKEKGDIPEGYSVSREKKERFSLILESASTNQTSMYLCASRQGHGELFFGEGSRLTVL.

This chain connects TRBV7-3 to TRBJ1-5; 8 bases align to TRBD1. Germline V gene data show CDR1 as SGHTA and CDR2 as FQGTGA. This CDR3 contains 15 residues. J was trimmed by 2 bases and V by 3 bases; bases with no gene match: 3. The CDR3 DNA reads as TGTGCCAGCAGCTTGGGACAGGACGGCAATCAGCCCCAGCATTTT. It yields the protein CASSLGQDGNQPQHF.

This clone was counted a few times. The CDR3 here is CASSAPRAGGNYGYTF. CDR3 nucleotides: TGTGCCAGCAGTGCCCCGCGGGCAGGTGGGAACTATGGCTACACCTTC. The chain recombines TRBV6-1 with TRBJ1-2; D gene uncertain. Trimming pared 4 bases from V and 2 bases from J, leaving 17 bases between. CDR3 length: 16 residues. Germline V gene lookup returns CDR1 MNHNS and CDR2 SASEGT.

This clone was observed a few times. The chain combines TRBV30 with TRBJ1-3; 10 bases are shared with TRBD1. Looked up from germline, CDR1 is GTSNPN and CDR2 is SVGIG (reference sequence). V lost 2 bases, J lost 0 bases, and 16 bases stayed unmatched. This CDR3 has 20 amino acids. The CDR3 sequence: CAWSTPSGTGDFLSGNTIYF. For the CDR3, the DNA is TGTGCCTGGAGTACCCCGTCCGGGACAGGGGATTTCCTCTCTGGAAACACCATATATTTT.

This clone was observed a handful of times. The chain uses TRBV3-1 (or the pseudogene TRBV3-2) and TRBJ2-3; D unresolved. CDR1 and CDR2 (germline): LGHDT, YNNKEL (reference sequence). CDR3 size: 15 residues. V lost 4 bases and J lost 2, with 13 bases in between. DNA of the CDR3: TGTGCCAGCAGCCGGTTCCAGGCGTACACAGATACGCAGTATTTT. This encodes CASSRFQAYTDTQYF.

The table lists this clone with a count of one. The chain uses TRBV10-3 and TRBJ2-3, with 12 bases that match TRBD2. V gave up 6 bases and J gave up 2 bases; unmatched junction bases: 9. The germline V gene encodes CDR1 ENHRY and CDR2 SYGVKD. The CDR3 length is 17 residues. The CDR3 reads CAISAGTSGLYTDTQYF. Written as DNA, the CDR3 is TGTGCCATCAGCGCCGGGACTAGCGGGCTATACACAGATACGCAGTATTTT.

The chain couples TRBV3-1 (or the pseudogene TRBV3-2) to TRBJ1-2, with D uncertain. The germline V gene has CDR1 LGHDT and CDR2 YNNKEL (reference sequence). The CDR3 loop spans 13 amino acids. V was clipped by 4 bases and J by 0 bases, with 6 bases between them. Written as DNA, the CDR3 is TGTGCCAGCAGCCCCTCCCCTAACTATGGCTACACCTTC. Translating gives CASSPSPNYGYTF.

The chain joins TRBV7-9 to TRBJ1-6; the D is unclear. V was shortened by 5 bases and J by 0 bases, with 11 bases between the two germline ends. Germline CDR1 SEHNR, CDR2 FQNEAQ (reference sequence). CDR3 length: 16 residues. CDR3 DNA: TGTGCCAGCAGCATCCCATCAGGCTCCTATAATTCACCCCTCCACTTT. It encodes CASSIPSGSYNSPLHF.

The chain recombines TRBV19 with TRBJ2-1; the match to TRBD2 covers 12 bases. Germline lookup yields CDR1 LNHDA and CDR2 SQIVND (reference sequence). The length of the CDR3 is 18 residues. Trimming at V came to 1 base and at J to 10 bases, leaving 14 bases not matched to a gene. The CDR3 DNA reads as TGTGCCAGTAGTATAGGAACCCGACTAGCGGGAGTTTCAGGAGAGCAGTTCTTC. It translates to CASSIGTRLAGVSGEQFF. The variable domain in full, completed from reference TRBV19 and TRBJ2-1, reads DGGITQSPKYLFRKEGQNVTLSCEQNLNHDAMYWYRQDPGQGLRLIYYSQIVNDFQKGDIAEGYSVSREKKESFPLTVTSAQKNPTAFYLCASSIGTRLAGVSGEQFFGPGTRLTVL.

CDR3 amino acids: CASSEFGRGQANYGYTF. Here the CDR3 DNA reads TGTGCCAGCAGTGAATTTGGCAGGGGCCAAGCTAACTATGGCTACACCTTC. The V and J genes are TRBV25-1 and TRBJ1-2; a possible D gene is TRBD1 (6 bases). The CDR3 has 17 residues. Germline V CDR1 and CDR2: MGHDK, SYGVNS. Between the trimmed V and J ends, which lost 1 base and 0 bases, there was a span of 15 bases.

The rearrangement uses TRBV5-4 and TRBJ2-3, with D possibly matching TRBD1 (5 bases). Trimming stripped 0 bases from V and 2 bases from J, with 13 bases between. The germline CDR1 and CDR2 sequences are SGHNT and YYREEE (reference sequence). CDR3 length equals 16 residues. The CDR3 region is CASSLVSLGATDTQYF. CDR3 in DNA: TGTGCCAGCAGCTTGGTTTCTTTAGGGGCCACAGATACGCAGTATTTT. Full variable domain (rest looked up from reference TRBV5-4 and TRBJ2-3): ETGVTQSPTHLIKTRGQQVTLRCSSQSGHNTVSWYQQALGQGPQFIFQYYREEENGRGNFPPRFSGLQFPNYSSELNVNALELDDSALYLCASSLVSLGATDTQYFGPGTRLTVL.

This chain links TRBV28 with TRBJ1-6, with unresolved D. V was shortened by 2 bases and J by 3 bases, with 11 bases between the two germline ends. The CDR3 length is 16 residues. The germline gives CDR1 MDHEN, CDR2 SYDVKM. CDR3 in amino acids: CASSLGRNLYNSPLHF. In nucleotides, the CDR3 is TGTGCCAGCAGTTTAGGCAGAAATCTCTATAATTCACCCCTCCACTTT.

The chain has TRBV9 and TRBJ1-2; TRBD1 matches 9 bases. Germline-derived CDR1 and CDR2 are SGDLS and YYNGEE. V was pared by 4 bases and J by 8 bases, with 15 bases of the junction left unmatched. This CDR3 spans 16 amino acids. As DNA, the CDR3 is TGTGCCAGCAGCCAAAGGTTGGACAGGGGATTCCGGGGCTACACCTTC. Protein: CASSQRLDRGFRGYTF.

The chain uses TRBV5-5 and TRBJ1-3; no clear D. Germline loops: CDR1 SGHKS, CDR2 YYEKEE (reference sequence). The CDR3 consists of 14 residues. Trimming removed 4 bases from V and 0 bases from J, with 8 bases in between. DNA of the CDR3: TGTGCCAGCAGCCAACAGAGCTCTGGAAACACCATATATTTT. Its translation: CASSQQSSGNTIYF. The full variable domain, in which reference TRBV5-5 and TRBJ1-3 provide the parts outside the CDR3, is DAGVTQSPTHLIKTRGQQVTLRCSPISGHKSVSWYQQVLGQGPQFIFQYYEKEERGRGNFPDRFSARQFPNYSSELNVNALLLGDSALYLCASSQQSSGNTIYFGEGSWLTVV.

In DNA form, the CDR3 reads TGTGCCAGCAGCCCCCAGGGGGTTCCGAACACTGAAGCTTTCTTT. Its translation: CASSPQGVPNTEAFF. V gene TRBV4-2 combines with J gene TRBJ1-1, with 7 bases lining up with TRBD1. The CDR3 covers 15 residues. Trimming at V came to 4 bases and at J to 1 base, leaving 6 bases not matched to a gene. Germline values: CDR1 LGHNA, CDR2 YNFKEQ.

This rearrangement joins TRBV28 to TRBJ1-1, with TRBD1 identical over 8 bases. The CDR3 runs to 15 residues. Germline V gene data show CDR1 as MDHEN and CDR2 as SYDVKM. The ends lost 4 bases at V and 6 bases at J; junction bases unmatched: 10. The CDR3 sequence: CASSYWAGGVPEAFF. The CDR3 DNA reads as TGTGCCAGCAGTTACTGGGCAGGGGGCGTTCCTGAAGCTTTCTTT.

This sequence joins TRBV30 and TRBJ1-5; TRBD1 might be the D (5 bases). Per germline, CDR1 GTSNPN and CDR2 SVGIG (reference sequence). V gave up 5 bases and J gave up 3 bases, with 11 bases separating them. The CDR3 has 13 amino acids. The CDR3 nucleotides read TGTGCCTGGGGGGCAGGGCCCAATCAGCCCCAGCATTTT. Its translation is CAWGAGPNQPQHF.

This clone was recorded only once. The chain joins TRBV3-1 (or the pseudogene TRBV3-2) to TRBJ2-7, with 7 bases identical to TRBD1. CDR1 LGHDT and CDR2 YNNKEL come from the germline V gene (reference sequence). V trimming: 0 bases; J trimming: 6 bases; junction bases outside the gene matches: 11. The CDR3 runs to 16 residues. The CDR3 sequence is CASSQDEGAWSSEQYF. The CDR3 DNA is TGTGCCAGCAGCCAAGATGAGGGGGCCTGGAGCTCCGAGCAGTACTTC.

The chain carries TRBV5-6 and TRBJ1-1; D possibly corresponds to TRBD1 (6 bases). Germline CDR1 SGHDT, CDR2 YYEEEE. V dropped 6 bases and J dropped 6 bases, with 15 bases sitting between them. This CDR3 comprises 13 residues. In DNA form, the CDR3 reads TGTGCCAGCATCGTACAGGGATTTGCTGAAGCTTTCTTT. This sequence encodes CASIVQGFAEAFF.

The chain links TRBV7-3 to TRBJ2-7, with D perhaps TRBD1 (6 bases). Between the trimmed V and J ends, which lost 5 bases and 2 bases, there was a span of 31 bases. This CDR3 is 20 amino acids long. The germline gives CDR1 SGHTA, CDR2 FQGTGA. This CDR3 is CASSAQIPQGLAGDPYEQYF. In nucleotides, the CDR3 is TGTGCCAGCAGCGCCCAAATACCGCAGGGGCTAGCAGGGGACCCCTACGAGCAGTACTTC.